The T cell receptor beta chain described here comes from a study of regulatory dendritic cells for organ transplantation (dated by TCRdb to 2015 to 2018). Background on the whole study: Sorted naive and memory CD4+ and CD8+ T cells had their TCRbeta repertoires sequenced both before and after allostimulation with either regulatory or mature dendritic cells.

TCRbeta CDR3 regions were amplified by multiplexed two-step PCR using Vbeta-specific forward primers and Jbeta-specific reverse primers. The TCRbeta libraries were sequenced on an Illumina instrument via the immunoSEQ service. Per the source publication's procedure: V, D and J genes were assigned using IMGT annotation, and counts were corrected for multiplex PCR bias using synthetic CDR3 analogues. The immunoSEQ Analyzer calculated repertoire clonality as one minus the normalized Shannon entropy. Clonal expansion was defined using Fisher's exact test with Benjamini-Hochberg false discovery rate control and a two-tailed threshold of P<0.01. TCRdb took this table from immuneACCESS and kept in-frame rearrangements with V and J called. Such tables lack part of the clones; where checked against another copy, unresolved V genes explain under half of the gap, and the rest is unexplained. The DNA gave D and trimming, while V, J and clone size come from that table. The sample table lists under 25,000 clones, 74% of them with a count of one. Of the sample, approximately 0.92% falls within the top ten clones.

Overall study results and their limits: Highly diverse repertoires were observed in naive CD4+ and CD8+ T cells, whereas lower diversity was observed in memory cells, and the most oligoclonal repertoires were found in memory CD8+ cells. Only a couple of subjects were sequenced, and the authors noted considerable between-individual heterogeneity in the alloreactive memory CD8+ T cell pool. Expansion of memory CD8+ clones was induced by allostimulation in both subjects, but more limited expansion appeared to be induced by regulatory dendritic cells than by mature dendritic cells. Among the resting subsets, the most alloreactive TCR clonotypes were found in memory CD8+ T cells.

Of note for this clone: Its antigen remains unidentified. No much larger clone is present one base from it, and per-base qualities are unavailable.

From cysteine to phenylalanine, the CDR3 is 18 amino acids long. The read is trimmed to its CDR3 DNA, 54 bases read in frame from base 1. Relative to germline, V is missing 1 base and J is missing 0 bases, with 8 bases of the junction outside any gene match. CDR1 and CDR2, looked up from the germline V gene, are SGHTA and FQGNSA. FACS was used to sort naive T cells as CD45RA+ cells and memory T cells as CD45RO+ CD4+ or CD8+ cells. The T cells used for TCR sequencing were obtained from two healthy control subjects. For the mixed lymphocyte reactions, sorted T cell subsets left unstimulated acted as baseline controls. The Qiagen DNeasy Blood & Tissue Kit was used for extraction of genomic DNA.

The source of this sequence is a human donor in good health. The sequenced sample consisted of memory CD4+ T cells from blood. The cell subset or site label, read with the paper, signifies: CD45RO+ memory T cells. The chain employs TRBV7-2 and TRBJ2-3, with TRBD1 identical over 9 junction bases. CDR3 sequence: CASSLVWDRASSTDTQYF. The nucleotide sequence is TGTGCCAGCAGCTTAGTCTGGGACAGGGCGTCCAGCACAGATACGCAGTATTTT.